Sequencing of this TCR beta chain was carried out in a study of vaccination and CD4 T cells after COVID-19. Whole-study findings and limits: For convalescent patients, 304 of the 307 vaccine-specific clones analyzed were classified as spike mono-reactive.

This clonotype has just a few counts. Its antigen is undetermined. The treatment here: roughly 11-day PBMC culture with coronavirus spike peptide pools or control peptides (ViraFEST assay). Cultured CD4+ T cell DNA underwent sequencing with the Oncomine TCR Beta short-read assay. It was from cultured CD4+ T cells that genomic DNA was extracted. Using its own MiXCR run on the PCR reads, TCRdb lists one record per CDR3 protein. The table records roughly 13,000 distinct CDR3 sequences, 35% to 55% of them present only once. Sequencing was performed on CD4+ T cells from blood, cultured in vitro, taken before SARS-CoV-2 vaccination. The origin of this receptor is a human donor who had recovered from COVID-19.

CDR3 in DNA: TGTGCCAGCAGGAGGACAGCTAATTCACCCCTCCACTTT. Translation: CASRRTANSPLHF. This chain joins TRBV6-1 and TRBJ1-6; maybe TRBD1 (6 bases). V lost 6 bases to trimming and J lost 6 bases, with 9 bases between them. The CDR3 has 13 residues. Germline V gives CDR1 MNHNS, CDR2 SASEGT.